A selection of T cell receptor beta chains follows, all from one sample in a study of blood T cell repertoires in COVID-19. Assay used: immunoSEQ multiplex PCR; TCRdb lists only in-frame clones, some missing. The sample yields some 270,000 clones, 80% to 85% seen once. Specimen: PBMCs or T cells enriched from blood (not recorded which). Receptors were obtained from a man aged 45-65 years who had recovered from COVID-19. Each CDR3 is given with its conserved first and last residue. D genes are given only for firm matches. Clone size is stated in some rows and not others, as once, few, many or a class when expanded.

-	TRBV7-2	TRBD1	TRBJ2-6	TGTGCCAGCAGCCTTGGACAGGAACTCTCTGGGGCCAACGTCCTGACTTTC	CASSLGQELSGANVLTF
-	TRBV20-1	-	TRBJ2-7	TGCAGTGCTAGTCGCGGGGGCTCTAGTGAGCAGTACTTC	CSASRGGSSEQYF
-	TRBV6-5	TRBD1	TRBJ1-4	TGTGCCAGCAGCGCTACCGGGACAGGGCGTGTGGAACTGTTTTTT	CASSATGTGRVELFF
once	TRBV11-1	TRBD1	TRBJ2-7	TGTGCCAGCAGCTTAGCTTTCTCCGGGACAGGGCACTTCAAGCAGTACTTC	CASSLAFSGTGHFKQYF
-	TRBV9	-	TRBJ1-6	TGTGCCAGCAGCGTAGCTACAGACTATAATTCACCCCTCCACTTT	CASSVATDYNSPLHF
-	TRBV6-6	-	TRBJ2-7	TGTGCCAGCAGTTACCAGGGGTTTAACGAGCAGTACTTC	CASSYQGFNEQYF
few	TRBV7-9	-	TRBJ2-1	TGTGCCAGCGAGAAAAACAATGAGCAGTTCTTC	CASEKNNEQFF
-	TRBV5-4	TRBD1	TRBJ2-7	TGTGCCAGCAGCTTGTCGGCCGGGACAGGGGAATACGAGCAGTACTTC	CASSLSAGTGEYEQYF
few	TRBV5-1	-	TRBJ1-2	TGCGCCAGCAGTACAGGAGGGCGGGGTGGCTACACCTTC	CASSTGGRGGYTF
-	TRBV28	-	TRBJ2-7	TGTGCCAGCAGGCCTGGAGCAGGGGGGTCCTACGAGCAGTACTTC	CASRPGAGGSYEQYF
-	TRBV5-1	TRBD1	TRBJ2-5	TGCGCCAGCAGCTTGGATGGGACAGGGTTGGAGACCCAGTACTTC	CASSLDGTGLETQYF
-	TRBV7-2	-	TRBJ1-2	TGTGCCAGCAGCTTATCAGGGATTGGCGGTGGCTACACCTTC	CASSLSGIGGGYTF
-	TRBV5-1	-	TRBJ2-3	TGCGCCAGCAGCGTTACTAGTTCCCCAGATACGCAGTATTTT	CASSVTSSPDTQYF
-	TRBV27	TRBD1	TRBJ2-2	TGTGCCAGCAGTTTATCACTCACCGGGACAGGACTTCCCGGGGAGCTGTTTTTT	CASSLSLTGTGLPGELFF
once	TRBV3-1/TRBV3-2	-	TRBJ1-5	TGTGCCAGCAGCCAAACAGGGCATGGCCAGCCCCAGCATTTT	CASSQTGHGQPQHF
-	TRBV12-3/TRBV12-4	-	TRBJ1-1	TGTGCCAGCAGTTATGGAGTGAACACTGAAGCTTTCTTT	CASSYGVNTEAFF
-	TRBV7-2	TRBD2	TRBJ2-3	TGTGCCAGCAGCTTACTAGCGGGGCTCGCAGATACGCAGTATTTT	CASSLLAGLADTQYF
few	TRBV19	TRBD2	TRBJ2-7	TGTGCCAGCGGGAGGGCCTACGAGCAGTACTTC	CASGRAYEQYF
-	TRBV5-1	TRBD1	TRBJ1-1	TGCGCCAGCAGCTTCCGAACGACAGGGTTAAACACTGAAGCTTTCTTT	CASSFRTTGLNTEAFF
-	TRBV19	TRBD2	TRBJ2-3	TGTGCCAGTAGTGGGGGTGGCGGGGGGCCCCGGGATACGCAGTATTTT	CASSGGGGGPRDTQYF
-	TRBV7-9	TRBD1	TRBJ2-2	TGTGCCAGCAGCAGGGACAGGGGGCTGATGGCCTGGGCGGACACCGGGGAGCTGTTTTTT	CASSRDRGLMAWADTGELFF
once	TRBV10-2	-	TRBJ2-7	TGCGCCAGCAGTGAGTCGACTGGATTCTCCTACGAGCAGTACTTC	CASSESTGFSYEQYF